This passage covers 6 T cell receptor beta chains from one sample sequenced in a study of blood T cell repertoires in COVID-19. Clones were sequenced by immunoSEQ multiplex PCR, and TCRdb holds only the in-frame ones, with some missing. The profile shows tens of thousands of clones, roughly 88% of them singletons. Sequencing was performed on peripheral blood. Receptor source: a man in his fifties or sixties with active COVID-19.

This chain joins TRBV2 and TRBJ2-3; weak D call: TRBD1 (5 bases). Germline lookup yields CDR1 SNHLY and CDR2 FYNNEI. V was shortened by 2 bases and J by 2 bases, with 11 bases between the two germline ends. The CDR3 loop spans 15 amino acids. In DNA, the CDR3 is TGTGCCAGCAGTGAATCGATAGGGGTCACAGATACGCAGTATTTT. It translates to CASSESIGVTDTQYF.

This sequence joins TRBV5-1 and TRBJ2-1, with D possibly TRBD2 on 7 matching bases. The CDR3 is 17 residues long. V was cut by 4 bases and J by 2 bases, with 19 bases left in between. Germline V lookup: CDR1 SGHRS, CDR2 YFSETQ. The CDR3 coding sequence is TGCGCCAGCAGCCCCTCGGGGGGCGGGGGACCCTACAATGAGCAGTTCTTC. Translation: CASSPSGGGGPYNEQFF.

This rearrangement joins TRBV11-2 to TRBJ2-7, with 12 bases that match TRBD2. The CDR3 contains 15 residues. CDR1 and CDR2 (germline): SGHAT, FQNNGV. Trimming cost V 3 bases and J 7 bases; bases outside gene matches: 7. The CDR3 DNA follows: TGTGCCAGCAGCTTCGATCTAGCGGGGGGGCGAGAGCAGTACTTC. It yields the protein CASSFDLAGGREQYF.

The chain has TRBV19 and TRBJ2-5; 13 bases fit TRBD2. Trimming cost V 8 bases and J 8 bases; bases outside gene matches: 5. The CDR3 is 13 residues long. Germline loops: CDR1 LNHDA, CDR2 SQIVND (reference sequence). CDR3 in amino acids: CASGTSGDGTQYF. CDR3 nucleotide sequence: TGTGCCAGTGGGACTAGCGGGGATGGAACCCAGTACTTC.

The rearrangement joins TRBV9 to TRBJ2-2; TRBD2 agrees at 11 bases. Germline V gene lookup returns CDR1 SGDLS and CDR2 YYNGEE. V was pared by 0 bases and J by 1 base, with 8 bases of the junction left unmatched. The length of the CDR3 is 19 residues. The CDR3 DNA reads as TGTGCCAGCAGCGTAGGTCTAGCGGGGGGCCTACTGAACACCGGGGAGCTGTTTTTT. This encodes CASSVGLAGGLLNTGELFF.

The rearrangement uses TRBV3-1 (or the pseudogene TRBV3-2) and TRBJ1-1; 7 positions match TRBD1. From germline, CDR1 is LGHDT and CDR2 YNNKEL (reference sequence). The CDR3 covers 14 residues. V dropped 3 bases and J dropped 12; count of bases not matched to a gene: 13. The CDR3 protein is CASSHQSGRQGTFF. CDR3 nucleotides: TGTGCCAGCAGCCATCAATCTGGGAGACAGGGAACTTTCTTT.